These T cell receptor beta chains were read from a single sample in a study of blood T cell repertoires in COVID-19. Method: immunoSEQ multiplex PCR; TCRdb's copy keeps in-frame clones and lacks some. The sample contains around 73,000 clones, around 77% of which appear only once. What was sequenced was peripheral blood. The receptors derive from a man aged 70-80 years with COVID-19, enrolled during active disease. Both conserved end residues are part of each CDR3. The order of the fields is CDR3 DNA, CDR3 protein, D gene, J gene, clone size, V gene. D genes are given only for firm matches. For some rows the clone size is stated as once, few or many, or as a class when expanded; others skip it.

cdr3_nt: TGTGCCAGCAGCCACCGACAAGGAGGGGGCTTTGAAAAACTGTTTTTT
cdr3_aa: CASSHRQGGGFEKLFF
d_call: TRBD1
j_call: TRBJ1-4
clone_size: NA
v_call: TRBV5-6

cdr3_nt: TGTGCCAGCAGCCCTGACAGGTTCTATGGCTACACCTTC
cdr3_aa: CASSPDRFYGYTF
d_call: NA
j_call: TRBJ1-2
clone_size: once
v_call: TRBV7-2

cdr3_nt: TGTGCCAGCTCACAGACTTCTGAACTCTGGGAGCAGTTCTTC
cdr3_aa: CASSQTSELWEQFF
d_call: NA
j_call: TRBJ2-1
clone_size: NA
v_call: TRBV18

cdr3_nt: TGTGCCTGGAATCCGGGTCAGATCCTCGGGAGTGGCTACACCTTC
cdr3_aa: CAWNPGQILGSGYTF
d_call: NA
j_call: TRBJ1-2
clone_size: NA
v_call: TRBV30

cdr3_nt: TGTGCCAGCAGTTTACGGGGGGACTATGGCTACACCTTC
cdr3_aa: CASSLRGDYGYTF
d_call: NA
j_call: TRBJ1-2
clone_size: NA
v_call: TRBV27

cdr3_nt: TGTGCCAGCAGCCATGGGACAGGGGGTGGCTACACCTTC
cdr3_aa: CASSHGTGGGYTF
d_call: TRBD1
j_call: TRBJ1-2
clone_size: NA
v_call: TRBV3-1/TRBV3-2

cdr3_nt: TGTGCCAGCAGCCCGGCGGCCACTACCTACAATGAGCAGTTCTTC
cdr3_aa: CASSPAATTYNEQFF
d_call: NA
j_call: TRBJ2-1
clone_size: NA
v_call: TRBV7-2

cdr3_nt: TGTGCCTATAGGCCCCTCAGCAGGGATGAAGCTTTCTTT
cdr3_aa: CAYRPLSRDEAFF
d_call: NA
j_call: TRBJ1-1
clone_size: once
v_call: TRBV30

cdr3_nt: TGTGCCAGCAGTCCGACAGGGGGTAGCAATCAGCCCCAGCATTTT
cdr3_aa: CASSPTGGSNQPQHF
d_call: TRBD1
j_call: TRBJ1-5
clone_size: once
v_call: TRBV6-2/TRBV6-3

cdr3_nt: TGTGCCAGCACCACAGGGACGGGCGGCAATCAGCCCCAGCATTTT
cdr3_aa: CASTTGTGGNQPQHF
d_call: NA
j_call: TRBJ1-5
clone_size: NA
v_call: TRBV6-5

cdr3_nt: TGCGCCAGCAGCTTACGTTCCGGGACTAGCGGGAGACTTACCGGGGAGCTGTTTTTT
cdr3_aa: CASSLRSGTSGRLTGELFF
d_call: TRBD2
j_call: TRBJ2-2
clone_size: NA
v_call: TRBV5-1

cdr3_nt: TGTGCCAGCAGGGTCACGGTAGGGAGCAACTATGGCTACACCTTC
cdr3_aa: CASRVTVGSNYGYTF
d_call: NA
j_call: TRBJ1-2
clone_size: NA
v_call: TRBV28

cdr3_nt: TGTGCCAGCAGCCAAGATCCGGGACTAGCGATCTCCTACAATGAGCAGTTCTTC
cdr3_aa: CASSQDPGLAISYNEQFF
d_call: TRBD2
j_call: TRBJ2-1
clone_size: NA
v_call: TRBV4-2

cdr3_nt: TGTGCCAGCTCTTCCGACAGAACCTATGGCTACACCTTC
cdr3_aa: CASSSDRTYGYTF
d_call: NA
j_call: TRBJ1-2
clone_size: NA
v_call: TRBV18

cdr3_nt: TGTGCCAGCAGTTACTCCGCGACTGAAGCTTTCTTT
cdr3_aa: CASSYSATEAFF
d_call: NA
j_call: TRBJ1-1
clone_size: NA
v_call: TRBV6-2/TRBV6-3

cdr3_nt: TGTGCCAGCAGTGCCCGTAGGGGGCGGGTAGTGGAGACCCAGTACTTC
cdr3_aa: CASSARRGRVVETQYF
d_call: TRBD1
j_call: TRBJ2-5
clone_size: NA
v_call: TRBV6-1

cdr3_nt: TGTGCCAGCAGCTTAGGGACAGGGACTAGCACAGATACGCAGTATTTT
cdr3_aa: CASSLGTGTSTDTQYF
d_call: TRBD1
j_call: TRBJ2-3
clone_size: few
v_call: TRBV7-3

cdr3_nt: TGCAGCGTTCAGGGCGAGAGCAATCAGCCCCAGCATTTT
cdr3_aa: CSVQGESNQPQHF
d_call: NA
j_call: TRBJ1-5
clone_size: NA
v_call: TRBV29-1

cdr3_nt: TGCGCCAGCAGCCAAGTCCAGGGCCAGGCTAACTATGGCTACACCTTC
cdr3_aa: CASSQVQGQANYGYTF
d_call: NA
j_call: TRBJ1-2
clone_size: NA
v_call: TRBV4-3

cdr3_nt: TGTGCCAGCAGAAAAGACCGGGACAGTATCGGCGGCTACACCTTC
cdr3_aa: CASRKDRDSIGGYTF
d_call: TRBD1
j_call: TRBJ1-2
clone_size: once
v_call: TRBV6-5

cdr3_nt: TGTGCCAGCAGCTTAGACCAGGTTACGAACACTGAAGCTTTCTTT
cdr3_aa: CASSLDQVTNTEAFF
d_call: NA
j_call: TRBJ1-1
clone_size: NA
v_call: TRBV7-9

cdr3_nt: TGCGCCAGCAGTCCTGACACCGGGGAGCTGTTTTTT
cdr3_aa: CASSPDTGELFF
d_call: NA
j_call: TRBJ2-2
clone_size: few
v_call: TRBV10-1

cdr3_nt: TGTGCCAGTGTTTTAAGGGGGACTGAAGCTTTCTTT
cdr3_aa: CASVLRGTEAFF
d_call: NA
j_call: TRBJ1-1
clone_size: NA
v_call: TRBV19

cdr3_nt: TGTGCCAGCAGCGTAGACCAAAGCCCGGGAGAGAGGAATGGCTACACCTTC
cdr3_aa: CASSVDQSPGERNGYTF
d_call: NA
j_call: TRBJ1-2
clone_size: NA
v_call: TRBV9

cdr3_nt: TGTGCCTGGAGACATTACTCGGGGGGCGCCTACTCTGGAAACACCATATATTTT
cdr3_aa: CAWRHYSGGAYSGNTIYF
d_call: NA
j_call: TRBJ1-3
clone_size: NA
v_call: TRBV30

cdr3_nt: TGTGCCAGCAGCCCGGGACAGGCCCTCATCGGCAATCAGCCCCAGCATTTT
cdr3_aa: CASSPGQALIGNQPQHF
d_call: TRBD1
j_call: TRBJ1-5
clone_size: NA
v_call: TRBV2

cdr3_nt: TGTGCCAGCAGCTTAGATCACTACGAGCAGTACTTC
cdr3_aa: CASSLDHYEQYF
d_call: NA
j_call: TRBJ2-7
clone_size: few
v_call: TRBV7-2

cdr3_nt: TGCGCCAGCAGCTTGGACAGGGGCGTCTATGGCTACACCTTC
cdr3_aa: CASSLDRGVYGYTF
d_call: TRBD1
j_call: TRBJ1-2
clone_size: NA
v_call: TRBV5-1

cdr3_nt: TGCGCCAGCAGCCAGACACCCACCGGGGAGCTGTTTTTT
cdr3_aa: CASSQTPTGELFF
d_call: NA
j_call: TRBJ2-2
clone_size: NA
v_call: TRBV5-1

cdr3_nt: TGTGCCACCTCCGGACAGGCCTACACTGAAGCTTTCTTT
cdr3_aa: CATSGQAYTEAFF
d_call: TRBD1
j_call: TRBJ1-1
clone_size: NA
v_call: TRBV7-2

cdr3_nt: TGTGCCAGTCAGGTACAGGGGCATACTGAGCAGTTCTTC
cdr3_aa: CASQVQGHTEQFF
d_call: TRBD1
j_call: TRBJ2-1
clone_size: once
v_call: TRBV28

cdr3_nt: TGTGCCAGCAGCGTAGGGGCAGAAGAGACCCAGTACTTC
cdr3_aa: CASSVGAEETQYF
d_call: NA
j_call: TRBJ2-5
clone_size: NA
v_call: TRBV9

cdr3_nt: TGTGCCAGCAGCCTCGGGGGATGGCGTTCACCCCTCCACTTT
cdr3_aa: CASSLGGWRSPLHF
d_call: NA
j_call: TRBJ1-6
clone_size: NA
v_call: TRBV14

cdr3_nt: TGTGCCAGCTCACCACGGCCACCCCCCTACGAGCAGTACTTC
cdr3_aa: CASSPRPPPYEQYF
d_call: NA
j_call: TRBJ2-7
clone_size: medium-sized
v_call: TRBV18

cdr3_nt: TGTGCCAGCTCACCACGGAGCGGTGTCCAAGAGACCCAGTACTTC
cdr3_aa: CASSPRSGVQETQYF
d_call: NA
j_call: TRBJ2-5
clone_size: NA
v_call: TRBV18

cdr3_nt: TGTGCCAGCTCCTCCCTCGGGGGGCAGTTCTTC
cdr3_aa: CASSSLGGQFF
d_call: NA
j_call: TRBJ2-1
clone_size: few
v_call: TRBV28

cdr3_nt: TGTGCCACCAGTGAGGGGCATGAGCAGTTCTTC
cdr3_aa: CATSEGHEQFF
d_call: NA
j_call: TRBJ2-1
clone_size: NA
v_call: TRBV24-1

cdr3_nt: TGTGCCAGCAGAGGACACTTGATAGCCAAAAACATTCAGTACTTC
cdr3_aa: CASRGHLIAKNIQYF
d_call: NA
j_call: TRBJ2-4
clone_size: NA
v_call: TRBV28

cdr3_nt: TGTGCCAGCTCCCGGACTAGCGGGATTTACGAGCAGTACTTC
cdr3_aa: CASSRTSGIYEQYF
d_call: TRBD2
j_call: TRBJ2-7
clone_size: once
v_call: TRBV18

cdr3_nt: TGCGCCAGCAGCTTAACTTTTGAGCAGTTCTTC
cdr3_aa: CASSLTFEQFF
d_call: NA
j_call: TRBJ2-1
clone_size: NA
v_call: TRBV5-1

cdr3_nt: TGCAGCGTTGGTCCACTAGAGATAGGCAATGAGCAGTTCTTC
cdr3_aa: CSVGPLEIGNEQFF
d_call: NA
j_call: TRBJ2-1
clone_size: NA
v_call: TRBV29-1

cdr3_nt: TGTGCCAGCAGCCCCCGGGACCCCGGGAGGGGCAATCAGCCCCAGCATTTT
cdr3_aa: CASSPRDPGRGNQPQHF
d_call: NA
j_call: TRBJ1-5
clone_size: few
v_call: TRBV3-1/TRBV3-2

cdr3_nt: TGTGCCAGCAGCTCCGTGAGGACCGGGGAGCTGTTTTTT
cdr3_aa: CASSSVRTGELFF
d_call: NA
j_call: TRBJ2-2
clone_size: NA
v_call: TRBV11-2

cdr3_nt: TGTGCCAGCAGCTACAACAGGGTCTCCTACGAGCAGTACTTC
cdr3_aa: CASSYNRVSYEQYF
d_call: NA
j_call: TRBJ2-7
clone_size: many
v_call: TRBV9

cdr3_nt: TGTGCCAGCAGGTCCCCGGGACAGGGGAACTACGAGCAGTACTTC
cdr3_aa: CASRSPGQGNYEQYF
d_call: TRBD1
j_call: TRBJ2-7
clone_size: NA
v_call: TRBV6-5